This T cell receptor beta chain was identified during a study of blood T cell repertoires in COVID-19. The overall study: T cells, B-cell-depleted T cells, or PBMCs supplied cDNA or gDNA.

Assay: immunoSEQ multiplex PCR; the TCRdb copy retains only in-frame clones and omits some. Of 100,000 to 140,000 clones detected, roughly nine tenths appear once; the ten largest clones hold approximately 5%. Trimming cost V 4 bases and J 4 bases, with 11 bases left between them. The CDR3 contains 14 residues. The germline gives CDR1 GTSNPN, CDR2 SVGIG (reference sequence). The source is a man aged 35 to 55 with active or convalescent COVID-19. Sequences were obtained from peripheral blood. The chain couples TRBV30 to TRBJ1-6; maybe TRBD1 (5 bases). DNA for the CDR3: TGTGCCTGGATAGGAGGGGCATATAATTCACCCCTCCACTTT. Protein: CAWIGGAYNSPLHF.